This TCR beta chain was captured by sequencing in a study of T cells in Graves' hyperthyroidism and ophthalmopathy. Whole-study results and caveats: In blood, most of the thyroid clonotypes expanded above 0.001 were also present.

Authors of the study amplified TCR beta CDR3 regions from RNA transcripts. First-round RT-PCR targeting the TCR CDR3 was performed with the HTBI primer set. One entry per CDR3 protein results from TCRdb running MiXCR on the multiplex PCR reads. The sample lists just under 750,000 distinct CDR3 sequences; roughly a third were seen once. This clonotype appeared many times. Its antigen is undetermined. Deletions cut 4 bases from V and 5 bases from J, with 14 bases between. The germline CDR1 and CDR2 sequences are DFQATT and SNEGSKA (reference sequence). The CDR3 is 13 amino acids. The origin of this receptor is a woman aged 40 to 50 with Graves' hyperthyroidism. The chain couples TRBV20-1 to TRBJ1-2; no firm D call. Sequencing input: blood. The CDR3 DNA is TGCAGTGCTAATACACCAGGAACTTATGGCTACACCTTC. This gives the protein CSANTPGTYGYTF.